A single sample gave rise to the 7 T cell receptor beta chains below, sequenced in a study of beta chain features in type 1 diabetes. Expressed TCRB transcripts were sequenced because the isolated RNA had all been reverse transcribed beforehand. TCRdb's table, derived via immunoSEQ multiplex PCR, lists solely in-frame clones and lacks some. The table includes 60,000 or so clones, about 47% detected once. These receptors' targets are unknown. Study-wide points: The study found moderately but significantly shorter TCRB CDR3s in all four CD4+ subsets of Type 1 diabetes patients.

Source material: Tregs from blood. These TCRs come from a woman between 40 and 50 years old with type 1 diabetes.

By its share, this clone is medium-sized. The V and J genes are TRBV19 and TRBJ1-6; D not resolved. V shed 10 bases and J shed 7 bases, with 11 bases lying between them. The germline V gene has CDR1 LNHDA and CDR2 SQIVND (reference sequence). The CDR3 covers 12 residues. The DNA for the CDR3 is TGTGCCACGAGGAGCACGAATTCACCCCTCCACTTT. This encodes CATRSTNSPLHF.

V and J are TRBV4-2 and TRBJ2-1; possible D gene TRBD1, 5 bases. This CDR3 contains 15 residues. Germline V CDR1 and CDR2: LGHNA, YNFKEQ. Trimming pared 0 bases from V and 10 bases from J, leaving 16 bases between. The CDR3 nucleotides read TGTGCCAGCAGCCAAGAGCAACAGGCGTGGGTCGAGCAGTTCTTC. Translating gives CASSQEQQAWVEQFF.

The CDR3 DNA is TGTGCCAGTAGTATGGACAGAAAAAGCAATCAGCCCCAGCATTTT. Residues: CASSMDRKSNQPQHF. The J gene is TRBJ1-5, the V gene TRBV19, with a tentative D call TRBD1 (6 bases). Germline values: CDR1 LNHDA, CDR2 SQIVND (reference sequence). With 3 bases removed from V and 1 base from J, the gap between germline ends came to 10 bases. The CDR3 totals 15 residues.

This clone was recorded a few times. J is TRBJ1-5 and V is TRBV6-5; TRBD1 is a possible D gene (6 bases). The CDR3 extends over 15 amino acids. Germline CDR1 MNHEY, CDR2 SVGAGI. Trimming stripped 6 bases from V and 0 bases from J, with 12 bases between. The CDR3 here is CASRLDSNSNQPQHF. In DNA, the CDR3 is TGTGCCAGCAGACTGGACAGTAATAGCAATCAGCCCCAGCATTTT.

This clone was counted a few times. This chain uses TRBV10-3 with TRBJ1-3; D unresolved. Germline assignment: CDR1 ENHRY and CDR2 SYGVKD. The CDR3 contains 14 residues. The V gene lost 7 bases and the J gene lost 0 bases, with 10 bases spanning the gap. The CDR3 here is CAITPQSSGNTIYF. The CDR3 DNA reads as TGTGCCATCACTCCCCAGTCCTCTGGAAACACCATATATTTT.

This clone appeared once. The J gene is TRBJ2-3, the V gene TRBV27; 8 bases align to TRBD1. The J segment lost 5 bases and the V segment lost 0 bases, leaving 4 bases of the junction unmatched. The CDR3 runs to 15 residues. Germline lookup yields CDR1 MNHEY and CDR2 SMNVEV (reference sequence). The CDR3: CASSLSDRAVDTQYF. DNA of the CDR3: TGTGCCAGCAGTTTATCGGACAGGGCAGTAGATACGCAGTATTTT.

The gene calls are TRBV7-2 and TRBJ2-1, with a tentative D call TRBD2 (7 bases). Trimming removed 2 bases at V and 0 bases at J, with 8 bases between. The CDR3 covers 15 residues. Germline CDR1 reads SGHTA; CDR2 reads FQGNSA. The DNA for the CDR3 is TGTGCCAGCAGCTTACGGGGGGCCTCCTACAATGAGCAGTTCTTC. Translation gives CASSLRGASYNEQFF.